These 11 T cell receptor beta chains were sequenced from one sample in a study of cytomegalovirus exposure and HLA in healthy donors. Produced via immunoSEQ multiplex PCR; TCRdb's table is partial and in-frame only. In the table there are hundreds of thousands of clones, approximately 87% of which are singletons. Material for sequencing was PBMCs. These receptors were taken from a woman under 30 in good health and CMV-seronegative.

This chain joins TRBV18 and TRBJ2-2, with D uncertain. This CDR3 region has 15 residues. Trimming took 2 bases from V and 0 from J, leaving 7 bases between them. Germline V gives CDR1 KGHSH, CDR2 LQKENI. As DNA, the CDR3 is TGTGCCAGCTCACCAAAAGCCACGAACACCGGGGAGCTGTTTTTT. It specifies CASSPKATNTGELFF.

V usage is TRBV2 and J usage is TRBJ1-2, with 10 bases identical to TRBD1. Germline-derived CDR1 and CDR2 are SNHLY and FYNNEI. Trimming took 3 bases from V and 4 from J; bases not matched to a gene: 2. The CDR3 length is 14 residues. Here the CDR3 reads CASSEGQGPYGYTF. The CDR3 DNA is TGTGCCAGCAGTGAGGGACAGGGGCCCTATGGCTACACCTTC.

The chain joins TRBV28 to TRBJ1-2; no definite D call. The CDR3 covers 11 residues. Deletions cut 6 bases from V and 14 bases from J, with 16 bases between. Per the germline V gene, CDR1 is MDHEN and CDR2 is SYDVKM. CDR3 coding DNA: TGTGCCAGCAGACAGCGCGGGGAGGAAACCTTC. Amino acid sequence: CASRQRGEETF.

This clone was observed once. The chain couples TRBV7-2 to TRBJ2-1; 8 bases match TRBD2. J gave up 5 bases and V 5 bases, and 8 bases lay outside the gene matches. CDR3 length equals 15 residues. CDR1 SGHTA and CDR2 FQGNSA come from the germline V gene. Here the CDR3 DNA reads TGTGCCAGCAGCGTCGTGGGACTAGTAAACAATGAGCAGTTCTTC. The encoded protein is CASSVVGLVNNEQFF. The full variable domain, completed using reference TRBV7-2 and TRBJ2-1, is GAGVSQSPSNKVTEKGKDVELRCDPISGHTALYWYRQSLGQGLEFLIYFQGNSAPDKSGLPSDRFSAERTGGSVSTLTIQRTQQEDSAVYLCASSVVGLVNNEQFFGPGTRLTVL.

V is TRBV27 and J is TRBJ2-3, with TRBD1 matching 8 bases. Germline V gene lookup returns CDR1 MNHEY and CDR2 SMNVEV (reference sequence). This CDR3 contains 16 residues. Unmatched junction bases numbered 6, after V lost 2 bases and J lost 2 bases. CDR3 sequence (DNA): TGTGCCAGCAGTTTAAAGAGACAGGGGATCACAGATACGCAGTATTTT. Translating gives CASSLKRQGITDTQYF.

This chain uses TRBV5-1 with TRBJ2-4; TRBD2 matches 8 bases. V trimming: 0 bases; J trimming: 2 bases; junction bases outside the gene matches: 7. Per germline, CDR1 SGHRS and CDR2 YFSETQ. CDR3 size: 17 residues. The CDR3 loop reads CASSLEGGRSSKNIQYF. DNA for the CDR3: TGCGCCAGCAGCTTGGAAGGCGGGAGGAGTTCCAAAAACATTCAGTACTTC.

The gene calls are TRBV5-4 and TRBJ2-7, with a tentative D call TRBD2 (5 bases). Germline CDR1 reads SGHNT; CDR2 reads YYREEE (reference sequence). V lost 4 bases and J lost 2, with 16 bases in between. The CDR3 has 15 residues. CDR3 protein: CASSQKAAGAYEQYF. The CDR3 DNA reads TGTGCCAGCAGCCAGAAAGCTGCCGGGGCCTACGAGCAGTACTTC.

This chain joins TRBV4-1 and TRBJ1-4, with 7 bases fitting TRBD1. V was pared by 0 bases and J by 10 bases, with 20 bases of the junction left unmatched. CDR1 is MGHRA, CDR2 YSYEKL, per germline. The CDR3 is 19 amino acids. The CDR3: CASSQDSDRSSEAMSKLFF. CDR3 coding DNA: TGCGCCAGCAGCCAAGATTCGGACAGGAGTTCGGAAGCAATGTCAAAACTGTTTTTT.

The J gene is TRBJ2-3, the V gene TRBV6-1; D remains unclear. The CDR3 runs 13 residues. Germline-derived CDR1 and CDR2 are MNHNS and SASEGT. V gave up 7 bases and J gave up 2 bases, with 10 bases separating them. CDR3 sequence (DNA): TGTGCCAGCACTTCAGATATCACAGATACGCAGTATTTT. Its protein is CASTSDITDTQYF.

The chain uses TRBV29-1 and TRBJ1-2; 7 nucleotides align to TRBD1. Germline V gene data show CDR1 as SQVTM and CDR2 as ANQGSEA. The CDR3 runs to 15 residues. The V gene end was trimmed by 5 bases and the J gene end by 7 bases; junction bases not matched to a gene: 16. CDR3 in DNA: TGCAGCGTTCGACTCCGGGACAGCCTTTGGGGTGGCTACACCTTC. Amino acid sequence: CSVRLRDSLWGGYTF.

V gene TRBV10-3 combines with J gene TRBJ2-1; no clear D. The germline CDR1 and CDR2 sequences are ENHRY and SYGVKD. With 11 bases removed from V and 5 bases from J, the gap between germline ends came to 13 bases. The CDR3 runs 12 residues. In DNA, the CDR3 is TGTGCCGTAGCTCCGAGCGACAATGAGCAGTTCTTC. Its translation is CAVAPSDNEQFF.